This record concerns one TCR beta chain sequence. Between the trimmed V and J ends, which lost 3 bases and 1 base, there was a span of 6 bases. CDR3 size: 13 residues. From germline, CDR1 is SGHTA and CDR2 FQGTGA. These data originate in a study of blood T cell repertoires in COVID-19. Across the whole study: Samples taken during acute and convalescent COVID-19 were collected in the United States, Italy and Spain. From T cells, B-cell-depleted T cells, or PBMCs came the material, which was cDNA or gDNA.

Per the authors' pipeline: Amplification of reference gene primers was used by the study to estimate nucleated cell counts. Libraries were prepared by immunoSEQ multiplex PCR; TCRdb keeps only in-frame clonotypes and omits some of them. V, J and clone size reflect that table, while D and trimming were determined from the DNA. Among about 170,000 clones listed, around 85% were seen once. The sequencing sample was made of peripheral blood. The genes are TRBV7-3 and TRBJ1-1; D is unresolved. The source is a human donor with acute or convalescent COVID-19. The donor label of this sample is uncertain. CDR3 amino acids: CASSFSGNTEAFF. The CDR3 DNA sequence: TGTGCCAGCAGCTTTTCAGGGAACACTGAAGCTTTCTTT. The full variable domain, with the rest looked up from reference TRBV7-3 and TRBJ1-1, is GAGVSQTPSNKVTEKGKYVELRCDPISGHTALYWYRQSLGQGPEFLIYFQGTGAADDSGLPNDRFFAVRPEGSVSTLKIQRTERGDSAVYLCASSFSGNTEAFFGQGTRLTVV.